Listed below are T cell receptor beta chains from one sample, sequenced in a study of low-dose radiotherapy and immunotherapy resistance in tumors. In TCRdb, the reads were re-called with MiXCR into one record per CDR3 protein. The sample carries approximately 84,000 distinct CDR3 sequences, 15% to 20% recorded once. Specimen: PBMCs, collected before treatment. All receptors come from a male donor with prostate cancer. The CDR3 runs from the conserved cysteine through the conserved F or W. A D gene is named only where the DNA matches it firmly. A row's size may be missing; if present it is once, few, many or a size class.

V gene	clone size	J gene	D gene	CDR3 DNA	CDR3 protein
TRBV5-3	many	TRBJ2-3	TRBD1	TGTGCCAGCAGCTTAGAGGGACAGGGGACCGATACGCAGTATTTT	CASSLEGQGTDTQYF
TRBV3-1	many	TRBJ1-5	-	TGTGCCAGCAGCCAGGGGGTCGGGAGTAGCAATCAGCCCCAGCATTTT	CASSQGVGSSNQPQHF
TRBV3-1	-	TRBJ2-1	-	TGTGCCAGCAGCCTAGGGGCTGCGCAGTTCTTC	CASSLGAAQFF
TRBV28	many	TRBJ2-3	-	TGTGCCAGCAGCCAAGGGTTTCCCACAGATACGCAGTATTTT	CASSQGFPTDTQYF
TRBV7-9	-	TRBJ1-1	-	-	CASSIYLCSVQRHRPNTEAFF
TRBV6-2/TRBV6-3	-	TRBJ2-5	-	TGTGCCAGCAGTTACGGCGGGACACCCCAAGAGACCCAGTACTTC	CASSYGGTPQETQYF
TRBV18	-	TRBJ1-1	TRBD1	TGTGCCAGCTCACCACCAACTCTGGGAGGACAGGGCTATCGAGCTTTCTTT	CASSPPTLGGQGYRAFF
TRBV5-1	many	TRBJ1-1	-	TGCGCCAGCAGCTTGGTCCGGAACACTGAAGCTTTCTTT	CASSLVRNTEAFF
TRBV4-1	many	TRBJ2-3	-	TGCGCCAGCAGCCAAGAAGCGGCAGGCACAGATACGCAGTATTTT	CASSQEAAGTDTQYF
TRBV5-8	many	TRBJ2-5	TRBD1	TGTGCCAGCAGCACGGGACAGCAAGAGACCCAGTACTTC	CASSTGQQETQYF
TRBV6-5	many	TRBJ1-2	TRBD1	TGTGCCAGCAGTCCTGGCGGGACAGGGAGTGCTAACTATGGCTACACCTTC	CASSPGGTGSANYGYTF
TRBV7-2	-	TRBJ2-3	-	TGTGCCAGCAGCTTAGGGCGGGGATCTAGCACAGATACGCAGTATTTT	CASSLGRGSSTDTQYF
TRBV11-2	few	TRBJ1-4	-	TGTGCCAGCAGCTCGAAGGAGAGCCCAACTAATGAAAAACTGTTTTTT	CASSSKESPTNEKLFF
TRBV2	many	TRBJ1-1	TRBD1	TGTGCCAGCAGTGCAGCCAGGGGGTGGACTGAAGCTTTCTTT	CASSAARGWTEAFF
TRBV29-1	many	TRBJ2-1	TRBD2	TGCAGCGGGACCCGGGATAGCGGGGGCGGAGAGCAGTTCTTC	CSGTRDSGGGEQFF
TRBV14	many	TRBJ1-1	-	TGTGCCAGCAGCACCCAGGGAAACACTGAAGCTTTCTTT	CASSTQGNTEAFF
TRBV4-1	many	TRBJ2-7	-	TGCGCCAGCAGCCAAGAACTGGGATTAGAGCGGATTCTCTACGAGCAGTACTTC	CASSQELGLERILYEQYF
TRBV13	many	TRBJ1-4	TRBD1	TGTGCCAGCAGCTTAGGACCTGGGACAGGGGAAAAACTGTTTTTT	CASSLGPGTGEKLFF
TRBV12-3/TRBV12-4	many	TRBJ2-1	-	TGTGCCAGCAGTTACTACAATGAGCAGTTCTTC	CASSYYNEQFF
TRBV5-1	many	TRBJ1-4	-	TGCGCCAGCAGCTTGGACCCAACTAATGAAAAACTGTTTTTT	CASSLDPTNEKLFF
TRBV10-3	-	TRBJ2-7	TRBD2	TGTGCCATCAGTGGGGGCCCAGCGGGGGCGGGGGGCTCCTACGAGCAGTACTTC	CAISGGPAGAGGSYEQYF
TRBV11-2	many	TRBJ2-5	-	TGTGCCAGCAGCTCAGACAGACGCCAAGAGACCCAGTACTTC	CASSSDRRQETQYF
TRBV2	many	TRBJ1-5	-	TGTGCCAGCAGTGAATTCCGGGCCGACGCTCAGCCCCAGCATTTT	CASSEFRADAQPQHF
TRBV20-1	-	TRBJ1-1	-	TGCAGTGCTAGGAAGAACACTGAAGCTTTCTTT	CSARKNTEAFF
TRBV18	-	TRBJ1-4	-	TGTGCCAGCTCACCGGTGGACAGCCCTTATGAAAAACTGTTTTTT	CASSPVDSPYEKLFF
TRBV20-1	many	TRBJ1-2	-	TGCAGTGCTAGAAGTTCTGGCCGTCGGGGGGCAGGGATCGGTAACTATGGCTACACCTTC	CSARSSGRRGAGIGNYGYTF
TRBV7-6	many	TRBJ1-3	-	TGTGCCAGCAGACCTCGGGCTGGGGTCGGAAACACCATATATTTT	CASRPRAGVGNTIYF
TRBV6-2/TRBV6-3	many	TRBJ1-6	TRBD1	TGTGCCAGCAGTTACGGACGGACAGGCCAATCACCCCTCCACTTT	CASSYGRTGQSPLHF
TRBV27	many	TRBJ1-2	TRBD1	TGTGCCAGCAGTTCGGGCTGGCAGGGGGCGCGGCCGCCTTGGGGCTACACCTTC	CASSSGWQGARPPWGYTF
TRBV5-1	-	TRBJ2-1	-	TGCGCCAGCAGCTTGGGGGTTGACAATGAGCAGTTCTTC	CASSLGVDNEQFF
TRBV12-3/TRBV12-4	many	TRBJ2-5	TRBD1	TGTGCCAGCAACCCACAGGGGGCTCCTTCAGAGACCCAGTACTTC	CASNPQGAPSETQYF
TRBV21-1	many	TRBJ1-5	-	TGTGCCAGCAGCAAACGGACAGGGGCTGAACTTAGCAATCAGCCCCAGCATTTT	CASSKRTGAELSNQPQHF
TRBV2	many	TRBJ2-1	-	TGTGCCAGCGGAAGGGGTTTTGATGAGCAGTTCTTC	CASGRGFDEQFF
TRBV11-1	many	TRBJ1-2	-	TGTGCCAGCAGCCTACAAGGCTTGGATGGCTACACCTTC	CASSLQGLDGYTF
TRBV12-3/TRBV12-4	many	TRBJ2-3	-	TGTGCCAGCAGTTTAGCGCCCAACACAGATACGCAGTATTTT	CASSLAPNTDTQYF
TRBV15	many	TRBJ2-5	TRBD2	TGTGCCACTTCGCTGTGGCGGGAGGTCCAAGAGACCCAGTACTTC	CATSLWREVQETQYF
TRBV3-1	many	TRBJ2-5	-	TGTGCCAGCAGCCCACCACCCCAAGAGACCCAGTACTTC	CASSPPPQETQYF
TRBV12-3/TRBV12-4	-	TRBJ1-2	TRBD1	TGTGCCAGCAGTTTAGCCTCTGGGACAGGTCCGACTAACTATGGCTACACCTTC	CASSLASGTGPTNYGYTF
TRBV7-8	few	TRBJ2-3	TRBD1	TGTGCCAGCAGCTCCCGGGACAGCCGCACAGATACGCAGTATTTT	CASSSRDSRTDTQYF
TRBV21-1	-	TRBJ2-6	-	TGTGCCAGCGAGGGGACAGGGCCGTTTGGGGCCAACGTCCTGACTTTC	CASEGTGPFGANVLTF
TRBV12-3/TRBV12-4	many	TRBJ2-3	-	TGTGCCAGCAGCTTGGGACTGCCAGGTACGCAGTATTTT	CASSLGLPGTQYF
TRBV5-1	many	TRBJ1-2	TRBD1	TGCGCCAGCAGCTTGGACTTAACAGGGGCCTCTGGCTACACCTTC	CASSLDLTGASGYTF